This T cell receptor beta chain emerged from a study of beta chain features in type 1 diabetes. This clone appeared a few times. Antigen: not known. The germline gives CDR1 SEHNR, CDR2 FQNEAQ (reference sequence). The CDR3 loop spans 14 amino acids. V lost 3 bases and J 4 bases, leaving 11 bases between the germline ends. Sequencing targeted expressed TCRB transcripts, as all isolated RNA had been reverse transcribed. Some clones are missing from TCRdb's copy, which holds only in-frame ones; the method was immunoSEQ multiplex PCR. In the table there are some 110,000 clones, about a sixth of which are singletons. Per donor, one heparinised blood draw averaged roughly 110 mL. The study, taken as a whole, reports: A moderate, significant TCRB CDR3 shortening appeared in type 1 diabetes across four CD4+ subsets.

The sequenced sample was central memory CD4+ T cells from blood. The clonotype comes from a man aged 25 to 45 with type 1 diabetes. The chain employs TRBV7-9 and TRBJ2-3; D possibly corresponds to TRBD1 (6 bases). The CDR3 nucleotides read TGTGCCAGCAGCTTGAATGGGGGCTCAGATACGCAGTATTTT. Encoded protein: CASSLNGGSDTQYF.